The sequence of this T cell receptor (beta chain) was determined in a study of blood T cell repertoires in COVID-19. The wider study: The United States, Italy and Spain were the sources of the acute and convalescent COVID-19 samples.

Under the authors' procedure: How many nucleated cells were present was estimated from reference gene primer amplification. TCRdb keeps only in-frame clones here, not all; method: immunoSEQ multiplex PCR. V, J and clone size are those of that table, while D and trimming were read from the DNA. Here the sample spans 250,000 to 350,000 clones, 70% to 90% being singletons. The V and J ends lost 3 bases and 5 bases, in that order; junction bases with no gene match: 14. The CDR3 is 16 amino acids. Germline loops: CDR1 SGDLS, CDR2 YYNGEE. The Seattle site enrolled patients during active infection and followed them longitudinally.

V is TRBV9 and J is TRBJ2-7, with 7 bases that match TRBD2. Sequenced sample: peripheral blood. This clonotype originated in a human donor with COVID-19, enrolled during active disease. The donor label of this sample is uncertain. The CDR3 spells CASSASGGEFWDEQYF. The CDR3 region has the DNA TGTGCCAGCAGCGCCAGTGGGGGGGAGTTTTGGGACGAGCAGTACTTC.